Below are 19 T cell receptor beta chains sequenced from a single sample in a study of a mutant IDH1 vaccine in newly diagnosed glioma. TCRdb keeps only in-frame clones here, not all; method: immunoSEQ multiplex PCR. Here the sample spans 39,000 or so clones, around 78% being singletons. No antigens are known for them. Indicated time point: week 5, during vaccination. Vaccination used 300 ug of mutant IDH1 20-mer peptide per dose, with topical imiquimod. This sample comprised PBMCs, obtained from a glioma patient whose treatment included an IDH1 peptide vaccine. The receptors come from a man aged 40-55 years with glioma.

V is TRBV10-3 and J is TRBJ2-7; 12 positions agree with TRBD2. The CDR3 runs 12 residues. Germline-derived CDR1 and CDR2 are ENHRY and SYGVKD. Trimming took 11 bases from V and 6 from J; bases not matched to a gene: 5. CDR3 DNA sequence: TGTGCCGCTAGCGGGGGGGCGGTCGAGCAGTACTTC. This translates into CAASGGAVEQYF.

This sequence joins TRBV7-8 and TRBJ1-4; perhaps TRBD1 as D (5 bases). Germline CDR1 and CDR2: SGHVS and FQNEAQ. The length of the CDR3 is 13 residues. The ends were cut back, 5 bases at V and 8 bases at J, with 12 bases in the middle. The chain's CDR3 is CASSEGVDEKLFF. CDR3 nucleotide sequence: TGTGCCAGCAGCGAAGGGGTTGACGAAAAACTGTTTTTT. The full variable domain, rest sourced from reference TRBV7-8 and TRBJ1-4, is GAGVSQSPRYKVAKRGQDVALRCDPISGHVSLFWYQQALGQGPEFLTYFQNEAQLDKSGLPSDRFFAERPEGSVSTLKIQRTQQEDSAVYLCASSEGVDEKLFFGSGTQLSVL.

J is TRBJ1-4 and V is TRBV5-1, with D hard to call. Germline V gene data show CDR1 as SGHRS and CDR2 as YFSETQ. There are 13 residues in the CDR3. V lost 0 bases, J lost 7 bases, and 7 bases lay in between. In nucleotides, the CDR3 is TGCGCCAGCAGCTTGGACTGGGGTGAAAAACTGTTTTTT. Translation: CASSLDWGEKLFF.

The rearrangement links TRBV9 to TRBJ2-2; tentative D call: TRBD1 (7 bases). Trimming took off 3 bases at V and 1 base at J, with 13 bases between the two ends. The CDR3 spans 16 residues. In germline, CDR1 is SGDLS, CDR2 YYNGEE. The CDR3 loop reads CASSGRGQKNTGELFF. The CDR3 region has the DNA TGTGCCAGCAGCGGGAGGGGACAGAAGAACACCGGGGAGCTGTTTTTT.

This clone occurred a few times. The V gene is TRBV6-5, the J gene TRBJ1-2; no firm D call. This CDR3 region has 14 residues. Germline V gene data show CDR1 as MNHEY and CDR2 as SVGAGI. V lost 6 bases and J 0 bases, leaving 11 bases between the germline ends. The CDR3 reads CASSTGRPNYGYTF. In DNA, the CDR3 is TGTGCCAGCAGCACCGGTAGGCCTAACTATGGCTACACCTTC.

The chain employs TRBV5-1 and TRBJ2-2, with D possibly TRBD2 on 5 matching bases. The CDR3 consists of 18 residues. V dropped 5 bases and J dropped 4 bases, with 24 bases sitting between them. The germline V gene has CDR1 SGHRS and CDR2 YFSETQ. CDR3 amino acids: CASSQSLDGIRFTGELFF. The CDR3 nucleotides are TGCGCCAGCAGTCAGTCCCTGGACGGGATTAGGTTCACCGGGGAGCTGTTTTTT.

The rearrangement joins TRBV19 to TRBJ2-5; tentative D call: TRBD1 (7 bases). The length of the CDR3 is 15 residues. Germline CDR1 is LNHDA and CDR2 is SQIVND (reference sequence). Trimming took off 4 bases at V and 5 bases at J, with 17 bases between the two ends. CDR3 amino acids: CASSTRWSGGETQYF. CDR3 DNA sequence: TGTGCCAGTAGTACGAGATGGTCAGGGGGGGAGACCCAGTACTTC.

This chain uses TRBV14 with TRBJ2-7, with D perhaps matching TRBD1 (5 bases). V lost 0 bases to trimming and J lost 2 bases, with 17 bases between them. The CDR3 runs to 17 residues. From germline, CDR1 is SGHDN and CDR2 FVKESK. The CDR3 is CASSQDLSPGFPYEQYF. CDR3 coding DNA: TGTGCCAGCAGCCAAGATCTTTCTCCAGGGTTCCCCTACGAGCAGTACTTC.

V and J are TRBV5-1 and TRBJ2-3; TRBD1 might be the D (5 bases). This CDR3 is built from 14 residues. Germline V gives CDR1 SGHRS, CDR2 YFSETQ. With 3 bases removed from V and 7 bases from J, the gap between germline ends came to 15 bases. The CDR3, as DNA: TGCGCCAGCAGCTCGAAGACAGACCTCTATACGCAGTATTTT. Protein product: CASSSKTDLYTQYF.

This clone is termed medium-sized. This rearrangement joins TRBV19 to TRBJ1-5; 12 positions agree with TRBD1. Germline lookup yields CDR1 LNHDA and CDR2 SQIVND (reference sequence). V was clipped by 5 bases and J by 7 bases; unmatched bases: 6. The CDR3 spans 15 residues. CDR3 nucleotide sequence: TGTGCCAGTAGTGTAGGGACAGGGGGCGAGCAGCCCCAGCATTTT. This codes for CASSVGTGGEQPQHF.

V gene TRBV18 combines with J gene TRBJ2-6; D ambiguous. The germline V gene encodes CDR1 KGHSH and CDR2 LQKENI. This CDR3 has 14 amino acids. Trimming cost V 6 bases and J 0 bases, with 6 bases left between them. The CDR3 protein is CASSSNSGANVLTF. CDR3 nucleotide sequence: TGTGCCAGCTCCTCGAACTCTGGGGCCAACGTCCTGACTTTC.

V gene TRBV6-1 combines with J gene TRBJ2-1; 9 nucleotides agree with TRBD2. The V gene's germline CDR1 is MNHNS and CDR2 SASEGT. The CDR3 spans 18 residues. V trimming: 1 base; J trimming: 1 base; junction bases outside the gene matches: 8. The CDR3 DNA follows: TGTGCCAGCAGTGAAGGGTGGAGGCGGGGGGGATCCTACAATGAGCAGTTCTTC. Translating gives CASSEGWRRGGSYNEQFF.

This clone was seen once. V gene TRBV9 combines with J gene TRBJ1-6, with 10 bases matching TRBD1. Germline values: CDR1 SGDLS, CDR2 YYNGEE. The CDR3 has 16 amino acids. The ends lost 3 bases at V and 4 bases at J; junction bases unmatched: 4. The DNA for the CDR3 is TGTGCCAGCAGCGCGCCGGGACAGGGGTATAATTCACCCCTCCACTTT. Translating it yields CASSAPGQGYNSPLHF.

This clone showed up just once. The chain has TRBV4-2 and TRBJ2-7; D gene unclear. V was cut by 0 bases and J by 4 bases, with 10 bases left in between. Per germline, CDR1 LGHNA and CDR2 YNFKEQ. The CDR3 runs 14 residues. CDR3 bases: TGTGCCAGCAGCCAAGACCCAGGCCTTTACGAGCAGTACTTC. Translating gives CASSQDPGLYEQYF.

J is TRBJ1-2 and V is TRBV2, with TRBD1 matching 8 bases. Looked up from germline, CDR1 is SNHLY and CDR2 is FYNNEI. Unmatched junction bases numbered 4, after V lost 9 bases and J lost 4 bases. The CDR3 consists of 12 residues. This CDR3 is CARGDRGYGYTF. The CDR3 DNA reads TGTGCCAGAGGAGACAGGGGCTATGGCTACACCTTC.

The chain combines TRBV9 with TRBJ2-5; a possible D gene is TRBD1 (7 bases). Deletions cut 0 bases from V and 6 bases from J, with 15 bases between. Germline V lookup: CDR1 SGDLS, CDR2 YYNGEE. CDR3 length: 15 amino acids. The CDR3 DNA sequence: TGTGCCAGCAGCGTAGACGGCCAGGGGGGAAAGACCCAGTACTTC. Its translation is CASSVDGQGGKTQYF.

The rearrangement links TRBV5-6 to TRBJ1-6; 7 bases are a match to TRBD1. The V gene's germline CDR1 is SGHDT and CDR2 YYEEEE. V shed 1 base, J shed 10 bases, and the junction held 14 bases outside the gene matches. There are 17 residues in the CDR3. Written as DNA, the CDR3 is TGTGCCAGCAGCTTGTGGGACAGCCGAACCGGGGACTCACCCCTCCACTTT. Protein: CASSLWDSRTGDSPLHF.

CDR3: CASSTQYPPGIKGYTF. The CDR3 DNA reads as TGTGCCAGCAGCACCCAGTACCCCCCTGGAATTAAAGGCTACACCTTC. The rearrangement links TRBV21-1 to TRBJ1-2. TRBV21-1 is a recognized pseudogene. CDR3 length: 16 residues.

This rearrangement joins TRBV2 to TRBJ1-1, with D hard to call. The germline CDR1 and CDR2 sequences are SNHLY and FYNNEI. V shed 8 bases and J shed 1 base, with 20 bases lying between them. This CDR3 is 16 amino acids long. The chain's CDR3 is CASLAQSGIPNTEAFF. As DNA, the CDR3 is TGTGCCAGCCTCGCGCAGAGCGGAATACCGAACACTGAAGCTTTCTTT. Complete variable domain (other parts from reference TRBV2 and TRBJ1-1): EPEVTQTPSHQVTQMGQEVILRCVPISNHLYFYWYRQILGQKVEFLVSFYNNEISEKSEIFDDQFSVERPDGSNFTLKIRSTKLEDSAMYFCASLAQSGIPNTEAFFGQGTRLTVV.